This T cell receptor (beta chain) came from a study of beta chain features in type 1 diabetes. About the study: Comparable age, gender and cell yields were observed in patients relative to healthy donors.

J was trimmed by 2 bases and V by 8 bases; bases with no gene match: 6. Germline V gene data show CDR1 as SQVTM and CDR2 as ANQGSEA. The CDR3 has 13 residues. The sequenced template was cDNA made from the entire isolated RNA. Generated by immunoSEQ multiplex PCR, the TCRdb table keeps only in-frame clones and is missing some. The table has around 280,000 clones, 8% seen once. Sorted cells reached over 98% purity in every population. Study observations and caveats: The similarity of naive, central memory and Treg TCRB repertoires appeared greater among patients than among healthy donors. Patients with type 1 diabetes carried fewer insertions and had more deletions at their VDJ junctions.

Comments on this clone: What it binds is unknown.

The sequencing input was central memory CD4+ T cells from blood. This rearrangement joins TRBV29-1 to TRBJ1-3; 7 bases align to TRBD1. The source of this sequence is a woman in her late teens or twenties in good health. CDR3: CSMTTGTGNTIYF. CDR3 bases: TGCAGCATGACGACAGGGACTGGAAACACCATATATTTT.